The 13 T cell receptor beta chains given below trace back to one sample, sequenced in a study of blood T cell repertoires in COVID-19. Using immunoSEQ multiplex PCR, the repertoire was profiled, and TCRdb retains in-frame clones only, with some absent. This sample has 80,000 to 130,000 clones, with nearly 90% found just once. The specimen was peripheral blood. Receptor source: a woman aged 60-75 years with acute or convalescent COVID-19.

The chain combines TRBV3-1 (or the pseudogene TRBV3-2) with TRBJ1-4; 8 nucleotides line up with TRBD1. The J segment lost 8 bases and the V segment lost 4 bases, leaving 6 bases of the junction unmatched. Germline CDR1 is LGHDT and CDR2 is YNNKEL (reference sequence). The CDR3 covers 14 residues. CDR3 in DNA: TGTGCCAGCAGCCCTCTCAGGGGGCAGGAAAAACTGTTTTTT. This gives the protein CASSPLRGQEKLFF.

The chain employs TRBV28 and TRBJ2-2, with D maybe TRBD2 (6 bases). Trimming removed 6 bases at V and 5 bases at J, with 13 bases between. Germline loops: CDR1 MDHEN, CDR2 SYDVKM. The CDR3 spans 14 residues. The CDR3 protein is CASSKRVQTGELFF. The CDR3 DNA follows: TGTGCCAGCAGCAAGCGGGTGCAGACCGGGGAGCTGTTTTTT.

This chain links TRBV5-1 with TRBJ2-7; 9 bases match TRBD2. This CDR3 is built from 14 residues. The V gene's germline CDR1 is SGHRS and CDR2 YFSETQ. V shed 4 bases, J shed 7 bases, and the junction held 9 bases outside the gene matches. CDR3 amino acids: CASSPYSGGGEQYF. The CDR3 bases are TGCGCCAGCAGCCCATATAGCGGGGGTGGAGAGCAGTACTTC.

The chain combines TRBV5-1 with TRBJ2-2; D perhaps matches TRBD1 (6 bases). Germline CDR1 is SGHRS and CDR2 is YFSETQ. This CDR3 has 14 amino acids. V shed 7 bases and J shed 1 base, with 11 bases lying between them. The CDR3 DNA is TGCGCCAGCGCGGACAGTCTGAACACCGGGGAGCTGTTTTTT. The encoded protein is CASADSLNTGELFF.

The rearrangement joins TRBV11-2 to TRBJ2-4; D possibly corresponds to TRBD2 (5 bases). The length of the CDR3 is 16 residues. V lost 5 bases, J lost 3 bases, and 17 bases lay in between. Germline assignment: CDR1 SGHAT and CDR2 FQNNGV. The CDR3 loop is CASSPLRDRRKNIQYF. CDR3 DNA: TGTGCCAGCAGCCCCCTCCGGGATCGCCGCAAAAACATTCAGTACTTC.

The rearrangement uses TRBV28 and TRBJ1-3, with unresolved D. Germline CDR1 reads MDHEN; CDR2 reads SYDVKM. Trimming cost V 6 bases and J 5 bases, with 14 bases left between them. This CDR3 has 14 amino acids. This CDR3 is CASSGYSARNTIYF. CDR3 nucleotides: TGTGCCAGCAGCGGATATAGCGCTAGAAACACCATATATTTT.

The chain employs TRBV5-1 and TRBJ1-4; D might be TRBD1 (5 bases). This CDR3 region has 13 residues. Trimming cost V 0 bases and J 12 bases, with 12 bases left between them. Looked up from germline, CDR1 is SGHRS and CDR2 is YFSETQ. This chain's CDR3 is CASSLVQAGELFF. CDR3 nucleotide sequence: TGCGCCAGCAGCTTGGTCCAGGCGGGGGAACTGTTTTTT. Full variable domain (remainder filled in from reference TRBV5-1 and TRBJ1-4): KAGVTQTPRYLIKTRGQQVTLSCSPISGHRSVSWYQQTPGQGLQFLFEYFSETQRNKGNFPGRFSGRQFSNSRSEMNVSTLELGDSALYLCASSLVQAGELFFGSGTQLSVL.

V is TRBV9 and J is TRBJ2-2, with 8 nucleotides matching TRBD2. The CDR3 runs 16 residues. The V and J ends lost 3 bases and 5 bases, in that order; junction bases with no gene match: 9. The germline gives CDR1 SGDLS, CDR2 YYNGEE. This chain's CDR3 is CASSGRAGGLTGELFF. The CDR3 nucleotides read TGTGCCAGCAGCGGAAGGGCGGGAGGTCTTACCGGGGAGCTGTTTTTT.

CDR3 loop: CASSTSGAYNEQFF. The CDR3 coding sequence is TGTGCCAGCAGCACTAGCGGAGCCTACAATGAGCAGTTCTTC. The V and J genes are TRBV2 and TRBJ2-1; 8 nucleotides align to TRBD2. V shed 6 bases and J 2 bases; nucleotides not matched to a gene: 3. Germline V lookup: CDR1 SNHLY, CDR2 FYNNEI. This CDR3 is 14 amino acids long.

This chain joins TRBV19 and TRBJ2-2; D possibly corresponds to TRBD1 (6 bases). Trimming shortened V by 7 bases and J by 7 bases, and 13 bases separated the two germline ends. Germline lookup yields CDR1 LNHDA and CDR2 SQIVND (reference sequence). The CDR3 runs to 13 residues. Here the CDR3 DNA reads TGTGCCAGTACCATGACAGGTCGCGGGGAGCTGTTTTTT. The encoded protein is CASTMTGRGELFF.

This clone showed up just a few times. As DNA, the CDR3 is TGTGCCAGTAGTATAGAGGACTCCTATTATTCCTACAATGAGCAGTTCTTC. This codes for CASSIEDSYYSYNEQFF. The rearrangement uses TRBV19 and TRBJ2-1; D is perhaps TRBD2 (5 bases). Germline V gene sequence: CDR1 LNHDA, CDR2 SQIVND (reference sequence). CDR3 size: 17 residues. The V gene lost 0 bases and the J gene lost 1 base, with 13 bases spanning the gap.

The chain joins TRBV5-1 to TRBJ2-5; 9 nucleotides line up with TRBD1. The CDR3 length is 15 residues. Trimming at V came to 4 bases and at J to 2 bases, leaving 6 bases not matched to a gene. CDR1 and CDR2 (germline): SGHRS, YFSETQ. Here the CDR3 reads CASSRDRATQETQYF. CDR3 in DNA: TGCGCCAGCAGCAGGGACAGGGCCACGCAAGAGACCCAGTACTTC.

As to this clone: Other DNA sequences in this sample translate to the same CDR3. V is TRBV15 and J is TRBJ2-1, with 7 bases that match TRBD2. Per germline, CDR1 LNHNV and CDR2 YYDKDF (reference sequence). V dropped 3 bases and J dropped 2; count of bases not matched to a gene: 4. This CDR3 has 15 residues. CDR3 DNA sequence: TGTGCCACCAGCAGCGAGGGAGGGGCCTACAATGAGCAGTTCTTC. This translates into CATSSEGGAYNEQFF.